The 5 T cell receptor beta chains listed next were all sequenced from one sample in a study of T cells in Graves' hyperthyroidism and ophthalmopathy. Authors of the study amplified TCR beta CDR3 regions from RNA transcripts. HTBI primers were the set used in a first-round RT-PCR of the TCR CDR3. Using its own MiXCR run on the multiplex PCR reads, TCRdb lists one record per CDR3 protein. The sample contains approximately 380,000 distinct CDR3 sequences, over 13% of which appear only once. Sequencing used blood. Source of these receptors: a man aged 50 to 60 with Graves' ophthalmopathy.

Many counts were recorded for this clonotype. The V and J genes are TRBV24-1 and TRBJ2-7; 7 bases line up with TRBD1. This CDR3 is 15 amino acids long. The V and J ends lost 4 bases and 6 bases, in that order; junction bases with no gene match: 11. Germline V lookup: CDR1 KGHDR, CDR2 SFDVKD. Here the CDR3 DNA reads TGTGCCACCAGTGACTCGTCCCGGGACAGTGCCGAGCAGTACTTC. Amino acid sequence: CATSDSSRDSAEQYF.

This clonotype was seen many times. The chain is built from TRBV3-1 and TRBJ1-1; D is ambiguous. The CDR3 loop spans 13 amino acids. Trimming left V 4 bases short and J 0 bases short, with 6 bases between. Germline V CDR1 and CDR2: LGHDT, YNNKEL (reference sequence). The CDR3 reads CASSRTVNTEAFF. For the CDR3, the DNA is TGTGCCAGCAGCCGCACAGTGAACACTGAAGCTTTCTTT. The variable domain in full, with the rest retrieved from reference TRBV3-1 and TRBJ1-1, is DTAVSQTPKYLVTQMGNDKSIKCEQNLGHDTMYWYKQDSKKFLKIMFSYNNKELIINETVPNRFSPKSPDKAHLNLHINSLELGDSAVYFCASSRTVNTEAFFGQGTRLTVV.

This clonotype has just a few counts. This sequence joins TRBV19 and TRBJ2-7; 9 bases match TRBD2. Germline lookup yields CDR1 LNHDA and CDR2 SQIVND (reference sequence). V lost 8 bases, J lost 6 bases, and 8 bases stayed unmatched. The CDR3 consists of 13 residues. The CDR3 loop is CASAVSGSAEQYF. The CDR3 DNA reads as TGTGCCAGTGCTGTTAGCGGGAGCGCCGAGCAGTACTTC.

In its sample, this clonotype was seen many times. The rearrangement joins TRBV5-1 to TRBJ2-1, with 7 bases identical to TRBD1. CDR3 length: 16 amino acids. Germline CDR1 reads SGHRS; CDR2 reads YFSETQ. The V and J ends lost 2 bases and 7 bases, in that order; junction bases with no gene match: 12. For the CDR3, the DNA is TGCGCCAGCAGCTTATCCTCCGTGACAGGGCAAAATGAGCAGTTCTTC. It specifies CASSLSSVTGQNEQFF.

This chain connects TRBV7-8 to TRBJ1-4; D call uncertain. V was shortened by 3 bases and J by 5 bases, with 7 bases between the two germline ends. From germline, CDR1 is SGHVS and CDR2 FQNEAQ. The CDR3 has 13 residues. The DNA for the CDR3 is TGTGCCAGCAGCTTTGGTTTGAATGAAAAACTGTTTTTT. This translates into CASSFGLNEKLFF.